One sample yielded the 14 T cell receptor beta chains listed below, sequenced in a study of cytomegalovirus exposure and HLA in healthy donors. Generated by immunoSEQ multiplex PCR, the TCRdb table keeps only in-frame clones and is missing some. The sample yields roughly 130,000 clones, 85% to 90% seen once. Sequencing was performed on PBMCs. The receptors were gathered from a man between 18 and 35 years old in good health and CMV-seronegative.

The chain is built from TRBV7-9 and TRBJ1-5; D remains unclear. The CDR3 has 13 amino acids. The germline CDR1 and CDR2 sequences are SEHNR and FQNEAQ (reference sequence). The V end lost 4 bases, the J end lost 5 bases, and 9 bases lay between the germline ends. CDR3 sequence reads: CASSSGLDQPQHF. The CDR3 DNA sequence: TGTGCCAGCAGCTCAGGCTTGGATCAGCCCCAGCATTTT.

The chain is built from TRBV2 and TRBJ1-2, with D possibly TRBD1 on 5 matching bases. CDR1 is SNHLY and CDR2 is FYNNEI in the germline V gene. Trimming took 8 bases from V and 3 from J, leaving 13 bases between them. The length of the CDR3 is 13 residues. CDR3 in DNA: TGTGCCAGCCTAAGGGTAGGGGACTATGGCTACACCTTC. Translated: CASLRVGDYGYTF.

The CDR3 region is CASSAIAGYTDTQYF. The CDR3 DNA follows: TGTGCCAGCAGTGCAATAGCGGGGTACACAGATACGCAGTATTTT. The rearrangement links TRBV2 to TRBJ2-3, with 8 bases matching TRBD2. The trim removed 4 bases at V and 2 bases at J, leaving 5 bases unmatched. Looked up from germline, CDR1 is SNHLY and CDR2 is FYNNEI. The CDR3 is 15 amino acids.

CDR3 residues: CAWSVRGLGEQYF. CDR3 DNA sequence: TGTGCCTGGAGTGTACGGGGACTCGGCGAGCAGTACTTC. The chain employs TRBV30 and TRBJ2-7; D is possibly TRBD2 (6 bases). This CDR3 has 13 residues. Germline CDR1 and CDR2: GTSNPN and SVGIG (reference sequence). The V gene lost 0 bases and the J gene lost 6 bases, with 12 bases spanning the gap.

The rearrangement uses TRBV14 and TRBJ1-1; 7 nucleotides align to TRBD1. Germline-derived CDR1 and CDR2 are SGHDN and FVKESK. V was pared by 1 base and J by 4 bases, with 3 bases of the junction left unmatched. This CDR3 spans 14 amino acids. The CDR3 DNA follows: TGTGCCAGCAGCCAAGGAGGGGGCCCCACTGAAGCTTTCTTT. Its translation: CASSQGGGPTEAFF. Together with reference TRBV14 and TRBJ1-1, the CDR3 gives the full variable domain: EAGVTQFPSHSVIEKGQTVTLRCDPISGHDNLYWYRRVMGKEIKFLLHFVKESKQDESGMPNNRFLAERTGGTYSTLKVQPAELEDSGVYFCASSQGGGPTEAFFGQGTRLTVV.

V usage is TRBV5-1 and J usage is TRBJ2-1, with 12 nucleotides matching TRBD2. Per germline, CDR1 SGHRS and CDR2 YFSETQ. V was pared by 2 bases and J by 7 bases, with 7 bases of the junction left unmatched. This CDR3 is built from 16 residues. The CDR3 DNA sequence: TGCGCCAGCAGCTTCCCCTCTAGCGGGGGGGGGAATGAGCAGTTCTTC. It encodes CASSFPSSGGGNEQFF.

This chain uses TRBV27 with TRBJ2-5; 7 nucleotides agree with TRBD1. Trimming cost V 2 bases and J 2 bases; bases outside gene matches: 5. The CDR3 runs to 15 residues. The germline V gene has CDR1 MNHEY and CDR2 SMNVEV (reference sequence). CDR3 in DNA: TGTGCCAGCAGTTTAGAGGGGGCCGGGCAAGAGACCCAGTACTTC. It is translated as CASSLEGAGQETQYF.

The chain links TRBV12-5 to TRBJ2-1; weak D call: TRBD1 (5 bases). The CDR3 has 13 residues. Germline V gene lookup returns CDR1 LGHNT and CDR2 FRNRAP. With 6 bases removed from V and 3 bases from J, the gap between germline ends came to 9 bases. CDR3 amino acids: CASGSDSYNEQFF. For the CDR3, the DNA is TGTGCTAGTGGCAGCGACAGCTACAATGAGCAGTTCTTC.

The J gene is TRBJ2-1, the V gene TRBV2, with 10 bases identical to TRBD1. Germline trimming cut 8 bases from V and 5 bases from J; bases unmatched to any gene: 6. This CDR3 has 14 residues. Germline-derived CDR1 and CDR2 are SNHLY and FYNNEI. The CDR3 is CASQDRGLDNEQFF. In DNA form, the CDR3 reads TGTGCCAGCCAGGACAGGGGGTTGGACAATGAGCAGTTCTTC.

This chain connects TRBV28 to TRBJ1-5, with TRBD1 matching over 8 bases. The germline CDR1 and CDR2 sequences are MDHEN and SYDVKM. V shed 4 bases and J 3 bases; nucleotides not matched to a gene: 8. The CDR3 sequence is 16 residues long. The CDR3 nucleotides are TGTGCCAGCAGTTATCCGGGACAGGAGCACAATCAGCCCCAGCATTTT. Amino acid sequence: CASSYPGQEHNQPQHF. The full variable domain, with the rest looked up from reference TRBV28 and TRBJ1-5, is DVKVTQSSRYLVKRTGEKVFLECVQDMDHENMFWYRQDPGLGLRLIYFSYDVKMKEKGDIPEGYSVSREKKERFSLILESASTNQTSMYLCASSYPGQEHNQPQHFGDGTRLSIL.

The CDR3 spells CATSRDPTSGSYNEQFF. CDR3 nucleotides: TGTGCCACCAGCAGAGATCCAACTAGCGGGTCCTACAATGAGCAGTTCTTC. The chain uses TRBV15 and TRBJ2-1, with 9 bases identical to TRBD2. The CDR3 runs 17 residues. Germline trimming cut 0 bases from V and 1 base from J; bases unmatched to any gene: 4. Germline CDR1 is LNHNV and CDR2 is YYDKDF (reference sequence). Combining the CDR3 with reference TRBV15 and TRBJ2-1 gives the whole variable domain DAMVIQNPRYQVTQFGKPVTLSCSQTLNHNVMYWYQQKSSQAPKLLFHYYDKDFNNEADTPDNFQSRRPNTSFCFLDIRSPGLGDTAMYLCATSRDPTSGSYNEQFFGPGTRLTVL.

The chain links TRBV7-6 to TRBJ2-2, with TRBD2 matching over 8 bases. Germline V gene lookup returns CDR1 SGHVS and CDR2 FNYEAQ. This CDR3 comprises 16 residues. V was clipped by 1 base and J by 4 bases; unmatched bases: 5. The CDR3 region is CASSLGPAGGTGELFF. For the CDR3, the DNA is TGTGCCAGCAGCTTAGGCCCGGCGGGGGGCACCGGGGAGCTGTTTTTT.

The rearrangement joins TRBV5-1 to TRBJ2-2, with a weak D call TRBD2 (5 bases). The CDR3 has 16 residues. Trimming left V 4 bases short and J 5 bases short, with 18 bases between. Per the germline V gene, CDR1 is SGHRS and CDR2 is YFSETQ. The CDR3 here is CASSPPMDSGTGELFF. CDR3 coding DNA: TGCGCCAGCAGCCCCCCCATGGACTCCGGGACCGGGGAGCTGTTTTTT.

This clone was counted once. V and J are TRBV27 and TRBJ2-7, with a tentative D call TRBD1 (6 bases). The V gene lost 1 base and the J gene lost 7 bases, with 14 bases spanning the gap. The CDR3 totals 14 residues. Germline values: CDR1 MNHEY, CDR2 SMNVEV (reference sequence). The CDR3 sequence: CASSLLSGTREQYF. Here the CDR3 DNA reads TGTGCCAGCAGTTTATTGTCGGGGACAAGGGAGCAGTACTTC.